These T cell receptor beta chains were read from a single sample in a study of blood T cell repertoires in COVID-19. Some clones are missing from TCRdb's copy, which holds only in-frame ones; the method was immunoSEQ multiplex PCR. The top ten hold approximately 2.5% of the sample, which has roughly 250,000 clones, more than 90% seen once. The sample taken for sequencing was peripheral blood. The receptors were sampled from a person under 30 with COVID-19, enrolled during active disease. CDR3s include the opening cysteine and the closing phenylalanine or tryptophan. Fields, in order: D gene, J gene, clone size, V gene, CDR3 protein, CDR3 DNA. A D gene is named only where the DNA matches it firmly. Clone size appears in some rows only: once, few, many, or a class for an expanded clone.

- | TRBJ2-7 | - | TRBV19 | CASSSGVPSYEQYF | TGTGCCAGTAGTTCAGGGGTTCCGTCCTACGAGCAGTACTTC
- | TRBJ2-2 | - | TRBV2 | CASELAVYTGELFF | TGTGCCAGCGAGTTAGCGGTATACACCGGGGAGCTGTTTTTT
- | TRBJ2-1 | - | TRBV6-5 | CASTPTEKNEQFF | TGTGCCAGCACCCCGACTGAGAAAAATGAGCAGTTCTTC
- | TRBJ2-5 | - | TRBV28 | CASSFGQVQETQYF | TGTGCCAGCAGTTTTGGCCAGGTACAAGAGACCCAGTACTTC
TRBD2 | TRBJ2-7 | - | TRBV7-9 | CASSPAAGGLSSYEQYF | TGTGCCAGCAGCCCGGCAGCGGGAGGTCTCTCCTCCTACGAGCAGTACTTC
- | TRBJ1-3 | - | TRBV2 | CASSGSGTISGNTIYF | TGTGCCAGCAGTGGAAGCGGCACCATCTCTGGAAACACCATATATTTT
- | TRBJ1-2 | - | TRBV6-1 | CASSERGGKDYTF | TGTGCCAGCAGTGAACGGGGAGGAAAGGACTACACCTTC
- | TRBJ2-5 | - | TRBV6-1 | CASSETGAPIQETQYF | TGTGCCAGCAGTGAGACTGGGGCACCCATCCAAGAGACCCAGTACTTC
- | TRBJ1-3 | - | TRBV6-6 | CASSRDITIYF | TGTGCCAGCAGCAGGGACATCACCATATATTTT
TRBD1 | TRBJ2-3 | - | TRBV7-9 | CASRNDRGLTTDTQYF | TGTGCCAGCAGAAACGACAGGGGGCTTACAACAGATACGCAGTATTTT
- | TRBJ2-7 | - | TRBV30 | CAWRPMGRGYEQYF | TGTGCCTGGAGACCTATGGGCAGGGGATACGAGCAGTACTTC
TRBD1 | TRBJ2-2 | - | TRBV13 | CASSPEPRTGGPTGELFF | TGTGCCAGCAGCCCCGAGCCCCGGACAGGGGGCCCTACCGGGGAGCTGTTTTTT
- | TRBJ2-7 | - | TRBV6-5 | CASRYGQGHSYEQYF | TGTGCCAGCAGGTATGGGCAGGGCCACTCCTACGAGCAGTACTTC
TRBD2 | TRBJ2-7 | once | TRBV12-3/TRBV12-4 | CASSYTSGHEQYF | TGTGCCAGCAGTTATACTAGCGGGCACGAGCAGTACTTC
- | TRBJ2-5 | - | TRBV12-5 | CASGLQVSPSETQYF | TGTGCTAGTGGTTTGCAGGTCTCCCCCTCGGAGACCCAGTACTTC
- | TRBJ2-7 | once | TRBV5-4 | CASSQGFSYEQYF | TGTGCCAGCTCCCAGGGGTTCTCCTACGAGCAGTACTTC
- | TRBJ2-7 | - | TRBV6-5 | CASSLQDINPYEQYF | TGTGCCAGCAGTTTACAAGACATAAACCCCTACGAGCAGTACTTC
- | TRBJ2-1 | - | TRBV5-1 | CASSWGGPYNEQFF | TGCGCCAGCAGTTGGGGGGGCCCGTACAATGAGCAGTTCTTC
- | TRBJ2-7 | - | TRBV4-1 | CASSSKKGTYEQYF | TGCGCCAGCAGCTCCAAGAAGGGGACCTACGAGCAGTACTTC
TRBD2 | TRBJ2-1 | - | TRBV11-2 | CASSIGLAGDNEQFF | TGTGCCAGCAGCATCGGACTAGCGGGGGACAATGAGCAGTTCTTC
TRBD2 | TRBJ2-7 | - | TRBV7-9 | CASSLGTSGPTSYEQYF | TGTGCCAGCAGCTTAGGGACTAGCGGGCCAACTTCCTACGAGCAGTACTTC
TRBD1 | TRBJ1-2 | - | TRBV5-1 | CASSGVQGDGYTF | TGCGCCAGCAGCGGGGTACAGGGGGATGGCTACACCTTC
TRBD2 | TRBJ2-5 | - | TRBV5-1 | CASSLRAGGVGETQYF | TGCGCCAGCAGCTTGCGGGCGGGAGGTGTTGGCGAGACCCAGTACTTC
- | TRBJ2-5 | - | TRBV12-3/TRBV12-4 | CASSLDGGQTQYF | TGTGCCAGCAGTTTAGATGGCGGGCAGACCCAGTACTTC
TRBD1 | TRBJ1-2 | - | TRBV15 | CATSRDRGLGYTF | TGTGCCACCAGCAGAGACAGGGGGCTTGGCTACACCTTC
- | TRBJ2-2 | - | TRBV7-2 | CASSRGQNTGELFF | TGTGCCAGCAGCAGGGGACAGAACACCGGGGAGCTGTTTTTT
- | TRBJ2-7 | - | TRBV6-2/TRBV6-3 | CASSKSLSYEQYF | TGTGCCAGCAGTAAAAGCCTTAGTTACGAGCAGTACTTC
TRBD1 | TRBJ2-2 | - | TRBV19 | CASRRTGLGTGELFF | TGTGCCAGTAGGAGGACAGGGCTCGGCACCGGGGAGCTGTTTTTT
- | TRBJ1-2 | - | TRBV6-1 | CASSEARDGGTF | TGTGCCAGCAGTGAAGCGCGGGACGGAGGAACCTTC
TRBD1 | TRBJ2-2 | - | TRBV2 | CASNGQGGGNGELFF | TGTGCCAGCAATGGACAGGGAGGAGGTAACGGGGAGCTGTTTTTT
- | TRBJ2-1 | - | TRBV4-1 | CASSQRQESYNEQFF | TGCGCCAGCAGCCAGCGACAGGAGTCCTACAATGAGCAGTTCTTC
- | TRBJ2-2 | - | TRBV9 | CASSVGPGENTGELFF | TGTGCCAGCAGCGTAGGGCCAGGGGAGAACACCGGGGAGCTGTTTTTT
TRBD2 | TRBJ2-7 | - | TRBV3-1/TRBV3-2 | CASSHDSTSHEQYF | TGTGCCAGCAGCCATGACTCGACTAGCCACGAGCAGTACTTC
- | TRBJ2-7 | - | TRBV19 | CASSTGAPSYEQYF | TGTGCCAGTAGTACTGGGGCCCCCTCTTACGAGCAGTACTTC
TRBD2 | TRBJ2-7 | - | TRBV9 | CASSASGTSEYEQYF | TGTGCCAGCAGCGCGTCCGGGACTAGCGAATACGAGCAGTACTTC
TRBD1 | TRBJ1-4 | - | TRBV10-1 | CASSERGQGTYEKLFF | TGCGCCAGCAGTGAGCGTGGACAGGGCACGTATGAAAAACTGTTTTTT
- | TRBJ2-7 | - | TRBV25-1 | CASSERETYEQYF | TGTGCCAGCAGTGAAAGGGAGACCTACGAGCAGTACTTC
TRBD1 | TRBJ1-5 | - | TRBV6-4 | CASSPPGPGTGVNQPQHF | TGTGCCAGCAGTCCTCCGGGGCCAGGGACAGGGGTCAATCAGCCCCAGCATTTT
TRBD1 | TRBJ1-5 | - | TRBV4-1 | CASSRQGVAQPQHF | TGCGCCAGCAGCCGACAGGGAGTGGCTCAGCCCCAGCATTTT
TRBD1 | TRBJ1-1 | - | TRBV12-3/TRBV12-4 | CASRKEGQVEAFF | TGTGCCAGCAGGAAAGAAGGACAGGTGGAGGCTTTCTTT
TRBD1 | TRBJ1-6 | - | TRBV2 | CASSRQGPNSPLHF | TGTGCCAGCAGTAGACAGGGTCCTAATTCACCCCTCCACTTT
- | TRBJ1-3 | - | TRBV15 | CATSRTSNSGNTIYF | TGTGCCACCAGCCGCACAAGTAACTCTGGAAACACCATATATTTT
- | TRBJ1-5 | - | TRBV7-8 | CASSLAGTPVQPQHF | TGTGCCAGCAGCTTAGCGGGGACACCAGTTCAGCCCCAGCATTTT
TRBD1 | TRBJ1-4 | - | TRBV2 | CASWGQGQNEKLFF | TGTGCCAGCTGGGGACAGGGTCAAAATGAAAAACTGTTTTTT
- | TRBJ2-1 | - | TRBV4-1 | CASSPWTQGLDEQFF | TGCGCCAGCAGCCCTTGGACGCAGGGTCTGGATGAGCAGTTCTTC
TRBD2 | TRBJ2-3 | - | TRBV7-2 | CASSPGLAVYTQYF | TGTGCCAGCAGCCCGGGACTAGCGGTATATACGCAGTATTTT
TRBD1 | TRBJ1-5 | once | TRBV10-3 | CAISESTGGGQPQHF | TGTGCCATCAGTGAATCGACAGGGGGCGGGCAGCCCCAGCATTTT
TRBD1 | TRBJ2-7 | - | TRBV6-2/TRBV6-3 | CASSPLGQASYEQYF | TGTGCCAGCAGTCCATTGGGACAGGCGTCCTACGAGCAGTACTTC
- | TRBJ2-7 | - | TRBV10-3 | CATTSGTPSYEQYF | TGTGCCACCACTTCCGGGACACCCTCCTACGAGCAGTACTTC
TRBD2 | TRBJ2-1 | - | TRBV27 | CASSTGTSGYNEQFF | TGTGCCAGCAGCACCGGGACTAGCGGTTACAATGAGCAGTTCTTC
TRBD2 | TRBJ2-1 | once | TRBV19 | CASSPSGGEQFF | TGTGCCAGTAGTCCGTCGGGGGGTGAGCAGTTCTTC
- | TRBJ2-1 | - | TRBV9 | CASSAGTGPYNEQFF | TGTGCCAGCAGCGCCGGGACTGGCCCATACAATGAGCAGTTCTTC
- | TRBJ2-7 | - | TRBV4-1 | CASSQERRYEQYF | TGCGCCAGCAGCCAAGAGCGAAGATACGAGCAGTACTTC
TRBD1 | TRBJ2-7 | - | TRBV5-1 | CASSLEGQGVHEQYF | TGCGCCAGCAGCTTGGAAGGACAGGGGGTCCACGAGCAGTACTTC
- | TRBJ1-1 | - | TRBV11-2 | CASSLLAGAEAFF | TGTGCCAGCAGCTTATTGGCAGGGGCTGAAGCTTTCTTT
- | TRBJ2-7 | - | TRBV5-1 | CASRVGPTYEQYF | TGCGCCAGCAGGGTGGGGCCTACCTACGAGCAGTACTTC
TRBD1 | TRBJ1-2 | - | TRBV7-2 | CASSLGDGTAGYTF | TGTGCCAGCAGCTTAGGAGACGGGACAGCTGGCTACACCTTC
- | TRBJ1-1 | once | TRBV5-1 | CASSGSRVEAFF | TGCGCCAGCAGCGGGTCCAGGGTTGAAGCTTTCTTT
- | TRBJ2-1 | - | TRBV3-1/TRBV3-2 | CASSPTRTSYNEQFF | TGTGCCAGCAGCCCAACTAGGACCTCCTACAATGAGCAGTTCTTC